The present entry profiles one TCR beta chain with its context. TCRdb keeps only in-frame clones here, not all; method: immunoSEQ multiplex PCR. Among roughly 68,000 clones listed, around 87% were seen once. The source of the sample is a study of technical replicates of blood from a few donors. CDR1 and CDR2 from the germline V gene are SGDLS and YYNGEE. V was cut by 0 bases and J by 4 bases, with 13 bases left in between. The CDR3 is made up of 15 amino acids. The V gene is TRBV9, the J gene TRBJ2-5, with D possibly TRBD1 on 6 matching bases. The clonotype was recovered from a human donor in good health. Some clones in this sample may be carry-over from other donors' samples. The sample comprised PBMCs. Here the CDR3 reads CASSVGGQSSETQYF. DNA of the CDR3: TGTGCCAGCAGCGTAGGAGGACAGTCATCAGAGACCCAGTACTTC. The whole variable domain, filled in from reference TRBV9 and TRBJ2-5, reads DSGVTQTPKHLITATGQRVTLRCSPRSGDLSVYWYQQSLDQGLQFLIQYYNGEERAKGNILERFSAQQFPDLHSELNLSSLELGDSALYFCASSVGGQSSETQYFGPGTRLLVL.